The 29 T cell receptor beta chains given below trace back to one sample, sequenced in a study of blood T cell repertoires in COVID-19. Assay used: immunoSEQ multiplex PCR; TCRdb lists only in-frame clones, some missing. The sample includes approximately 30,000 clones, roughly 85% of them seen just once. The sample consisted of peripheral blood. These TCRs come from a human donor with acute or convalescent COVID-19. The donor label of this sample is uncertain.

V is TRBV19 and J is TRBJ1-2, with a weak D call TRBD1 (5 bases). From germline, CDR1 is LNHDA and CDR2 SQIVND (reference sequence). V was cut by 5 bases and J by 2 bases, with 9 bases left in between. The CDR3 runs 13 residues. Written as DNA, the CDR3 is TGTGCCAGTAGTCCGGGGGTGAACTATGGCTACACCTTC. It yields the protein CASSPGVNYGYTF.

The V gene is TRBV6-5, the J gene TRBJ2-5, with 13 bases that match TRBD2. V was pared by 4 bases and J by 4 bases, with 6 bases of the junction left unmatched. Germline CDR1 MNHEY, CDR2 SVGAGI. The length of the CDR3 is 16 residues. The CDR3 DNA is TGTGCCAGCAGTTCGGGGACTAGCGGGGAGCTAGAGACCCAGTACTTC. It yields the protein CASSSGTSGELETQYF.

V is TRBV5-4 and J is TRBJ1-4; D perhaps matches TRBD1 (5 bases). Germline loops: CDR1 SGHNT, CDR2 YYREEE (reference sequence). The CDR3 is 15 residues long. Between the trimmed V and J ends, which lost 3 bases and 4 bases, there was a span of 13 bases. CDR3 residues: CASSYSQGINEKLFF. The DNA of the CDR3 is TGTGCCAGCAGCTACAGCCAGGGTATTAATGAAAAACTGTTTTTT.

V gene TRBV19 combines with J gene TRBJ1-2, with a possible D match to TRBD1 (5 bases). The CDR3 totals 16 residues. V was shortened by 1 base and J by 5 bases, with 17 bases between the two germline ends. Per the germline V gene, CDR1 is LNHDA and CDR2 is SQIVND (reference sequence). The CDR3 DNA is TGTGCCAGTAGTATAGCTCTACCGGGACTGACATATGGCTACACCTTC. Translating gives CASSIALPGLTYGYTF.

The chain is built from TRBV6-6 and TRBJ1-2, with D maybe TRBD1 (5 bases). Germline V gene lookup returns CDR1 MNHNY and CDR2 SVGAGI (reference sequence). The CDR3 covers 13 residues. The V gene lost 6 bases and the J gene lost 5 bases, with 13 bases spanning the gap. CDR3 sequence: CASRLLTGYGYTF. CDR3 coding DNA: TGTGCCAGCAGGCTACTAACAGGATATGGCTACACCTTC.

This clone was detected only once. Here the CDR3 DNA reads TGTGCCAGTAGTATGGCTTCAGGGGATAATTCACCCCTCCACTTT. Translated: CASSMASGDNSPLHF. The chain carries TRBV19 and TRBJ1-6; tentative D call: TRBD1 (6 bases). V gave up 3 bases and J gave up 5 bases, with 11 bases separating them. CDR1 and CDR2 (germline): LNHDA, SQIVND (reference sequence). This CDR3 has 15 amino acids.

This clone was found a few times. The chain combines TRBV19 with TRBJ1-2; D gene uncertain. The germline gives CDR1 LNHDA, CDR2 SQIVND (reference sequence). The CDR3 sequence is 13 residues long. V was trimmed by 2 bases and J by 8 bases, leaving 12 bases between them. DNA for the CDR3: TGTGCCAGTAGTATAAGAGGGAGTGGCGGCTACACCTTC. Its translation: CASSIRGSGGYTF.

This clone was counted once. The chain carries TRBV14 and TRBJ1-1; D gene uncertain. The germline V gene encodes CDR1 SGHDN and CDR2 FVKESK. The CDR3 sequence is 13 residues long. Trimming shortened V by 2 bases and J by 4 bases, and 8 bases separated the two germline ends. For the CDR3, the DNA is TGTGCCAGCAGCCAACACTTCTCCACTGAAGCTTTCTTT. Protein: CASSQHFSTEAFF.

The chain's CDR3 is CASSGRAREQYF. Written as DNA, the CDR3 is TGTGCCAGCAGCGGGAGGGCCCGCGAGCAGTACTTC. This chain links TRBV6-2 or TRBV6-3 with TRBJ2-7; 8 nucleotides agree with TRBD2. This CDR3 contains 12 residues. J gave up 6 bases and V 6 bases, and 4 bases lay outside the gene matches. CDR1 is MNHEY and CDR2 is SVGEGT in the germline V gene.

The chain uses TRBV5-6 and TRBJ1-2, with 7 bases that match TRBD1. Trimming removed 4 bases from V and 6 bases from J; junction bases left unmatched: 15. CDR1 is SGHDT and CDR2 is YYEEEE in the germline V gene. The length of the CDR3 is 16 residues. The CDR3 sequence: CASSRDGTARRNGYTF. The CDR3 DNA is TGTGCCAGCAGCAGAGACGGGACAGCTCGCCGGAATGGCTACACCTTC.

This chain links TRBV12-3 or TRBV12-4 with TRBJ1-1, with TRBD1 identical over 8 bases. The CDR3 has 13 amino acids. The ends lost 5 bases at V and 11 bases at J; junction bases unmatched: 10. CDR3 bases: TGTGCCAGCAGTCTCGGACAGGGCTTTATGGCTTTCTTT. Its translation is CASSLGQGFMAFF.

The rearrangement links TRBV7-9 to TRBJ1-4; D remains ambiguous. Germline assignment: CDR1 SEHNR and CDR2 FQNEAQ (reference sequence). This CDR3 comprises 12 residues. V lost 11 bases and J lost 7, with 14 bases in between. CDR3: CAEEGRGEKLFF. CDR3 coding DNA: TGTGCCGAGGAGGGTCGGGGTGAAAAACTGTTTTTT.

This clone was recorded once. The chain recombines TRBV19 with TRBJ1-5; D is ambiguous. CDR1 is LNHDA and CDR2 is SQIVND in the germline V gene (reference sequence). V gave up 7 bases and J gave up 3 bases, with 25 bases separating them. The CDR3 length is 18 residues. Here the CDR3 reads CASTQSGKGGRFNQPQHF. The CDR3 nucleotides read TGTGCCAGTACCCAGTCGGGAAAAGGCGGACGATTCAATCAGCCCCAGCATTTT.

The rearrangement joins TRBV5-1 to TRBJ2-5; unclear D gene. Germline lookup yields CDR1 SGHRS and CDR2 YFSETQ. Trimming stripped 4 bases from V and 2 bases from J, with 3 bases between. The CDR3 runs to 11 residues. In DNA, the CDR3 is TGCGCCAGCAGCCTACAAGAGACCCAGTACTTC. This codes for CASSLQETQYF.

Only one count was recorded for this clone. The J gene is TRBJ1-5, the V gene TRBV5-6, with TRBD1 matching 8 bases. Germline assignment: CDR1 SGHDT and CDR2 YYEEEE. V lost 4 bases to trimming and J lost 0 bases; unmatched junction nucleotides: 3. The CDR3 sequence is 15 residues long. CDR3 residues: CASSRDRGSNQPQHF. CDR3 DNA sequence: TGTGCCAGCAGCCGCGACAGGGGTAGCAATCAGCCCCAGCATTTT.

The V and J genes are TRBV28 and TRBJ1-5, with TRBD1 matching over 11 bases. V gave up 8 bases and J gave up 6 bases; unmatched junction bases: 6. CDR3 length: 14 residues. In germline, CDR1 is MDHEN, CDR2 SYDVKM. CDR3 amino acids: CASQGQGARQPQHF. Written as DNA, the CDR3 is TGTGCCAGCCAAGGACAGGGGGCGCGTCAGCCCCAGCATTTT.

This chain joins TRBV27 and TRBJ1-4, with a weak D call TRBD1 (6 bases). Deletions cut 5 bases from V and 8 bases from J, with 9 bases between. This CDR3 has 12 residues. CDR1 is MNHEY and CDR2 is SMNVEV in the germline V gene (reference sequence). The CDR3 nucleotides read TGTGCCAGCAGTCCACAGGGAGAAAAACTGTTTTTT. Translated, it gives CASSPQGEKLFF.

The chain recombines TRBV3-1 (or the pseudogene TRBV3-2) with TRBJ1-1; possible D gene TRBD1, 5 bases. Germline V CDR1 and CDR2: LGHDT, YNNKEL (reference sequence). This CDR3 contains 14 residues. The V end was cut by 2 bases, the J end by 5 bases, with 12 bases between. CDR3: CASSQFQGRTEAFF. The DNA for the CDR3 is TGTGCCAGCAGCCAATTCCAGGGTAGGACTGAAGCTTTCTTT.

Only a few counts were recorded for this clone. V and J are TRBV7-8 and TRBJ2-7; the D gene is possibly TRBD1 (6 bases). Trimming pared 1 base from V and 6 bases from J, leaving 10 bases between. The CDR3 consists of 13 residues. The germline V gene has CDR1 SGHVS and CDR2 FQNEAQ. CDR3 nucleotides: TGTGCCAGCAGCTTAGTGGGGGCTAGCGAGCAGTACTTC. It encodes CASSLVGASEQYF.

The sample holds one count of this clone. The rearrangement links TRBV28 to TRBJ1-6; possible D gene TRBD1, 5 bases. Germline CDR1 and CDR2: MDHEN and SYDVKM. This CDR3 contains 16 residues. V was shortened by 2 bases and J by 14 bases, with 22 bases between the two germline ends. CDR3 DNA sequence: TGTGCCAGCAGTTTACCCGGGACTACACCTACAAACACCCTCCACTTT. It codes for CASSLPGTTPTNTLHF.

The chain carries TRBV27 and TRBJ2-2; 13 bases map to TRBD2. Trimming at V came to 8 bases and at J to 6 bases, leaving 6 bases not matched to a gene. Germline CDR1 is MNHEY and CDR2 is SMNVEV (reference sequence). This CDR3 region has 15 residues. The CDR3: CASRGLAGVAGELFF. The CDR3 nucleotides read TGTGCCAGCCGTGGACTAGCGGGAGTAGCCGGGGAGCTGTTTTTT.

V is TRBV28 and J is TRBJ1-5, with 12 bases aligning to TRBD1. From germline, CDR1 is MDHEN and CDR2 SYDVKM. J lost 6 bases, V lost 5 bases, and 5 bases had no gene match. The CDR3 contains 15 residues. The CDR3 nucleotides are TGTGCCAGCAGTCCGGGACAGGGGGCGCTTCAGCCCCAGCATTTT. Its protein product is CASSPGQGALQPQHF.

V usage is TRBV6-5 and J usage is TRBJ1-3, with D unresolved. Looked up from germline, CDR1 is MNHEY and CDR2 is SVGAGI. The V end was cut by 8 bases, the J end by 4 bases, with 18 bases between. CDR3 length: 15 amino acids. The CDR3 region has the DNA TGTGCCAGCGAGTACGTTCTCGCGCCGGGAAACACCATATATTTT. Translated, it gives CASEYVLAPGNTIYF.

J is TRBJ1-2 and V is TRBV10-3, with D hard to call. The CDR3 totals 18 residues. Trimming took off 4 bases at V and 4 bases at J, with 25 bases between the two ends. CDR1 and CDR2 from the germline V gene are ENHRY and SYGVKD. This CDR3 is CAISGLEETPSLRYGYTF. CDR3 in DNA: TGTGCCATCAGTGGGTTAGAGGAGACCCCATCTCTGCGCTATGGCTACACCTTC.

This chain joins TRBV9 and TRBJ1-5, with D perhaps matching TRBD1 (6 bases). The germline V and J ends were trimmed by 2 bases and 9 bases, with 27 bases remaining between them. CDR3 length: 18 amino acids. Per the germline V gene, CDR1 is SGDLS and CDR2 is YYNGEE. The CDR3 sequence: CASSVRGTASTLYRPQHF. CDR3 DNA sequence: TGTGCCAGCAGCGTTAGGGGGACGGCTTCTACCCTATATCGGCCCCAGCATTTT.

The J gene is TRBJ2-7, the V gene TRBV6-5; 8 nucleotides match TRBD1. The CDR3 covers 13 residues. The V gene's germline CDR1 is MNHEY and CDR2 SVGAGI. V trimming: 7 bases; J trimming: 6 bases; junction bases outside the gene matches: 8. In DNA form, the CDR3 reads TGTGCCAGCAAGCCGGGACAGGCCTTCGAGCAGTACTTC. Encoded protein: CASKPGQAFEQYF.

The CDR3 DNA follows: TGCGCCAGCAGCCCCTCCCGACAGGGCGAAAAACTGTTTTTT. Encoded protein: CASSPSRQGEKLFF. The J gene is TRBJ1-4, the V gene TRBV4-3, with 7 bases identical to TRBD1. The CDR3 loop spans 14 amino acids. Germline V gene lookup returns CDR1 LGHNA and CDR2 YSLEER. V lost 4 bases and J lost 8; bases outside the gene matches: 7.

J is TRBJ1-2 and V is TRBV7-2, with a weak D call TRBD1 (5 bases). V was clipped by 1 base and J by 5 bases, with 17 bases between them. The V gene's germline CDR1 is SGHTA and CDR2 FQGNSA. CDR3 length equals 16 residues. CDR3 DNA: TGTGCCAGCAGCTTAGTCTCGGGGGGGAACTCGTATGGCTACACCTTC. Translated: CASSLVSGGNSYGYTF.

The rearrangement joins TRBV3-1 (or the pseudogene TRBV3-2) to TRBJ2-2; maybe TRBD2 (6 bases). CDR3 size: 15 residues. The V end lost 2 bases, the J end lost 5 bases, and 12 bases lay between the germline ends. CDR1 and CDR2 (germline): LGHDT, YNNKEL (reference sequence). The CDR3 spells CASSQRGSGTGELFF. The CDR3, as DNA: TGTGCCAGCAGCCAACGGGGGAGTGGTACCGGGGAGCTGTTTTTT.